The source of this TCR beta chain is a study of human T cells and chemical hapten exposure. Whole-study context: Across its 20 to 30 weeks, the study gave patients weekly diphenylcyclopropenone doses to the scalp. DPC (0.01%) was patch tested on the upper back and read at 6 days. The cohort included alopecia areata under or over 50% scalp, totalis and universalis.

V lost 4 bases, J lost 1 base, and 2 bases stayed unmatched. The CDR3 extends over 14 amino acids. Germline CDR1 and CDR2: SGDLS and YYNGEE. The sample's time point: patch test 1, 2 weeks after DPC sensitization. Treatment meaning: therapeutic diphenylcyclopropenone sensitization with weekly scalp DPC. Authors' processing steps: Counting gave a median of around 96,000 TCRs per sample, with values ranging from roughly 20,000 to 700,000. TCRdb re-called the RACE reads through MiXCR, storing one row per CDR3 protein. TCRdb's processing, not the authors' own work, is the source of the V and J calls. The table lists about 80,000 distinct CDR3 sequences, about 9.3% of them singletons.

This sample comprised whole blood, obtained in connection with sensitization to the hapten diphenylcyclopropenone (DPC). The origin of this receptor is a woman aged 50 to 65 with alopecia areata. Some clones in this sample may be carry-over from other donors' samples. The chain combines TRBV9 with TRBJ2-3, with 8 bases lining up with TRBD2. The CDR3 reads CASSSGSGTDTQYF. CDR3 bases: TGTGCCAGCAGCAGCGGGAGTGGCACAGATACGCAGTATTTT.